A selection of T cell receptor beta chains follows, all from one sample in a study of blood T cell repertoires in COVID-19. Libraries were prepared by immunoSEQ multiplex PCR; TCRdb keeps only in-frame clonotypes and omits some of them. The sample has some 73,000 clones; approximately 84% are singletons. The sample was peripheral blood. The receptors here all came from a human donor in a cohort sampled during active COVID-19. Each CDR3 is given with its conserved first and last residue. Fields, in order: clone size, V gene, J gene, CDR3 protein. Only part of the rows carry a size: once, few, many, or a class if the clone is expanded.

>.|TRBV4-2|TRBJ2-6
CASSQDLIVRAFSGANVLTF
>once|TRBV3-1/TRBV3-2|TRBJ2-7
CASSQDSGIFPYEQYF
>.|TRBV28|TRBJ2-2
CASSLSGGASGELFF
>once|TRBV5-8|TRBJ2-3
CASSGRGGTDTQYF
>.|TRBV2|TRBJ1-2
CASSLDRNYGYTF
>.|TRBV6-4|TRBJ2-3
CASSATRGGGTDTQYF
>.|TRBV11-2|TRBJ1-1
CASSLGPGVAFF
>.|TRBV5-1|TRBJ2-3
CASSSEGLRTDTQYF
>.|TRBV18|TRBJ1-1
CASSPGGPNTEAFF
>.|TRBV5-4|TRBJ2-1
CASSRSGGGLDNEQFF
>.|TRBV2|TRBJ2-1
CASSTGEIYNEQFF
>.|TRBV6-1|TRBJ2-7
CASSERSYTYEQYF
>.|TRBV10-3|TRBJ1-6
CAISSGQGGNSPLHF
>.|TRBV7-2|TRBJ2-4
CASSYSGGAKNIQYF
>.|TRBV5-1|TRBJ2-1
CASSLTGGDTYNEQFF